These 13 T cell receptor beta chains share one sample of origin, sequenced in a study of T cell responses to AZD1222 COVID-19 vaccine. Using immunoSEQ multiplex PCR, the repertoire was profiled, and TCRdb retains in-frame clones only, with some absent. Here the sample spans about 66,000 clones, approximately 84% being singletons. The sequencing used peripheral blood, collected on day 0 of AZD1222 vaccination. All receptors derive from an adult in good health.

The chain combines TRBV4-2 with TRBJ1-2, with D possibly matching TRBD1 (6 bases). V was shortened by 4 bases and J by 4 bases, with 16 bases between the two germline ends. The V gene's germline CDR1 is LGHNA and CDR2 YNFKEQ. The CDR3 totals 15 residues. CDR3 coding DNA: TGTGCCAGCAGCCTCTTCAGGGGCCAGGGCTATGGCTACACCTTC. This translates into CASSLFRGQGYGYTF.

Concerning this clone: Distinct nucleotide sequences in the sample also encode this CDR3. V and J are TRBV28 and TRBJ2-5, with 10 bases matching TRBD2. This CDR3 comprises 16 residues. V trimming: 2 bases; J trimming: 5 bases; junction bases outside the gene matches: 8. The germline V gene encodes CDR1 MDHEN and CDR2 SYDVKM. The CDR3: CASSLPSGRATETQYF. CDR3 nucleotides: TGTGCCAGCAGTTTACCAAGCGGGAGGGCCACGGAGACCCAGTACTTC.

This chain uses TRBV27 with TRBJ2-1; possibly TRBD2 for D (6 bases). CDR1 and CDR2 from the germline V gene are MNHEY and SMNVEV (reference sequence). This CDR3 region has 16 residues. V was shortened by 5 bases and J by 3 bases, with 17 bases between the two germline ends. The DNA for the CDR3 is TGTGCCAGCAGTGGGGCGGGGCAGCTTAACTACAATGAGCAGTTCTTC. This codes for CASSGAGQLNYNEQFF.

The chain employs TRBV7-2 and TRBJ1-3, with TRBD1 as a possible D gene (6 bases). Per germline, CDR1 SGHTA and CDR2 FQGNSA. With 1 base removed from V and 5 bases from J, the gap between germline ends came to 9 bases. The CDR3 is 14 residues long. This chain's CDR3 is CASSLGQARNTIYF. The CDR3 DNA is TGTGCCAGCAGCTTAGGACAGGCCCGAAACACCATATATTTT.

The V call is TRBV27, the J call TRBJ2-3, with no clear D. The germline V gene has CDR1 MNHEY and CDR2 SMNVEV (reference sequence). The V end was cut by 1 base, the J end by 4 bases, with 6 bases between. The CDR3 is 13 residues long. The CDR3 here is CASSLFWSDTQYF. CDR3 in DNA: TGTGCCAGCAGTTTATTTTGGTCAGATACGCAGTATTTT.

This clone has more than one count but fewer than ten. V gene TRBV5-4 combines with J gene TRBJ1-2, with unresolved D. This CDR3 is 14 amino acids long. V shed 1 base and J shed 0 bases, with 7 bases lying between them. Germline lookup yields CDR1 SGHNT and CDR2 YYREEE (reference sequence). The CDR3 sequence: CASSLSSTNYGYTF. The CDR3 nucleotides are TGTGCCAGCAGCTTGTCCAGTACTAACTATGGCTACACCTTC.

The chain uses TRBV11-3 and TRBJ2-5; 7 bases are a match to TRBD1. The junction had 8 bases not matched to a gene; V was cut back by 5 bases and J by 5 bases. Germline V gene data show CDR1 as SGHNT and CDR2 as YENEEA. This CDR3 is 14 amino acids long. Here the CDR3 reads CASSHRGEGETQYF. The CDR3 nucleotides are TGTGCCAGCAGCCACAGGGGTGAGGGGGAGACCCAGTACTTC.

This chain's CDR3 is CASSENPLPRNSPLHF. CDR3 nucleotide sequence: TGCGCCAGCAGTGAAAACCCGCTGCCACGGAATTCACCCCTCCACTTT. This sequence joins TRBV10-1 and TRBJ1-6; D ambiguous. Germline CDR1 WNHNN, CDR2 SYGVQD (reference sequence). V lost 3 bases and J 7 bases, leaving 16 bases between the germline ends. The CDR3 is 16 amino acids.

J is TRBJ2-7 and V is TRBV2, with D hard to call. V shed 8 bases and J shed 3 bases, with 11 bases lying between them. The germline CDR1 and CDR2 sequences are SNHLY and FYNNEI. This CDR3 has 12 residues. The CDR3 region is CASDQARYEQYF. CDR3 DNA: TGTGCCAGCGACCAGGCGCGCTACGAGCAGTACTTC.

To note about this clone: The sample carries other DNA sequences with the same CDR3. The chain couples TRBV2 to TRBJ2-3; D might be TRBD2 (6 bases). CDR3 length: 13 amino acids. V lost 6 bases and J lost 4, with 11 bases in between. Germline-derived CDR1 and CDR2 are SNHLY and FYNNEI. The CDR3 reads CASSPGEADTQYF. CDR3 nucleotide sequence: TGTGCCAGCAGCCCTGGGGAGGCAGATACGCAGTATTTT. Looking up the rest from reference TRBV2 and TRBJ2-3 gives the full variable domain: EPEVTQTPSHQVTQMGQEVILRCVPISNHLYFYWYRQILGQKVEFLVSFYNNEISEKSEIFDDQFSVERPDGSNFTLKIRSTKLEDSAMYFCASSPGEADTQYFGPGTRLTVL.

The count of this clone is one. V is TRBV30 and J is TRBJ1-3; D ambiguous. Trimming left V 4 bases short and J 0 bases short, with 4 bases between. The CDR3 has 12 amino acids. The germline V gene encodes CDR1 GTSNPN and CDR2 SVGIG (reference sequence). The CDR3 here is CAWKASGNTIYF. CDR3 DNA: TGTGCCTGGAAGGCCTCTGGAAACACCATATATTTT.

The rearrangement joins TRBV6-5 to TRBJ1-2; D is possibly TRBD1 (5 bases). Germline V gene data show CDR1 as MNHEY and CDR2 as SVGAGI. Trimming shortened V by 3 bases and J by 5 bases, and 13 bases separated the two germline ends. CDR3 length equals 14 residues. The CDR3 sequence: CASSYRRKGYGYTF. The DNA for the CDR3 is TGTGCCAGCAGTTATCGCAGAAAGGGGTATGGCTACACCTTC.

V usage is TRBV5-1 and J usage is TRBJ1-1, with 9 bases fitting TRBD1. CDR1 and CDR2 (germline): SGHRS, YFSETQ. The V segment lost 0 bases and the J segment 6 bases; nucleotides outside the gene matches: 9. The CDR3 totals 16 residues. CDR3 protein: CASSLAEGTGLSEAFF. CDR3 in DNA: TGCGCCAGCAGCTTGGCAGAGGGGACAGGGCTCTCTGAAGCTTTCTTT.